This TCR beta chain was sequenced in a study of T-cell reconstitution after alpha-beta-depleted transplantation in children. Findings of the study overall: The study reportedly traced alpha-beta T cells about two months after transplant to several hundred expanded graft clones.

Ten or more counts support this clonotype. Its antigen is undetermined. The CDR3 length is 13 residues. J gave up 2 bases and V 2 bases, and 0 bases lay outside the gene matches. Germline lookup yields CDR1 MNHEY and CDR2 SMNVEV (reference sequence). Using unique molecular identifiers, the investigators prepared the TCRbeta library. TCRdb called the PCR reads again in MiXCR, with one record for every CDR3 protein. The data show tens of thousands of distinct CDR3 sequences, approximately 8.7% seen once. This rearrangement joins TRBV27 to TRBJ2-7, with 7 positions matching TRBD1. The sample was PBMCs, mostly from graft donor cells, taken 60 days after TCRalphabeta/CD19-depleted stem cell transplant. The receptor comes from a male patient between 2 and 15 years old who had a stem cell transplant for chronic granulomatous disease, so the T cells may come from the graft donor. The CDR3 is CASSLQGAYEQYF. CDR3 sequence (DNA): TGTGCCAGCAGTTTACAGGGGGCCTACGAGCAGTACTTC.